The table lists the clone carrying this T cell receptor (beta chain) with a few counts. What it binds is not known. The length of the CDR3 is 17 residues. V was pared by 0 bases and J by 2 bases, with 16 bases between. Germline V gene data show CDR1 as MGHRA and CDR2 as YSYEKL. Assay used: immunoSEQ multiplex PCR; TCRdb lists only in-frame clones, some missing. The data show 120,000 or so clones, around 90% seen once. The data derive from a study of T cell responses to AZD1222 COVID-19 vaccine. Broader study findings: Nearly half of the spike-specific TCRs reportedly recognize variant regions that carry no mutations. Only a handful of AZD1222 recipients were seropositive at baseline. Donors were largely white British and mainly female; clonal diversity was possibly underestimated.

This sequence was found in an adult in good health. The sequences come from peripheral blood, collected on day 0 of AZD1222 vaccination. The gene calls are TRBV4-1 and TRBJ1-2, with D unresolved. This CDR3 reads CASSQETLWSQNYGYTF. The CDR3 region has the DNA TGCGCCAGCAGCCAAGAAACACTCTGGTCCCAAAACTATGGCTACACCTTC.